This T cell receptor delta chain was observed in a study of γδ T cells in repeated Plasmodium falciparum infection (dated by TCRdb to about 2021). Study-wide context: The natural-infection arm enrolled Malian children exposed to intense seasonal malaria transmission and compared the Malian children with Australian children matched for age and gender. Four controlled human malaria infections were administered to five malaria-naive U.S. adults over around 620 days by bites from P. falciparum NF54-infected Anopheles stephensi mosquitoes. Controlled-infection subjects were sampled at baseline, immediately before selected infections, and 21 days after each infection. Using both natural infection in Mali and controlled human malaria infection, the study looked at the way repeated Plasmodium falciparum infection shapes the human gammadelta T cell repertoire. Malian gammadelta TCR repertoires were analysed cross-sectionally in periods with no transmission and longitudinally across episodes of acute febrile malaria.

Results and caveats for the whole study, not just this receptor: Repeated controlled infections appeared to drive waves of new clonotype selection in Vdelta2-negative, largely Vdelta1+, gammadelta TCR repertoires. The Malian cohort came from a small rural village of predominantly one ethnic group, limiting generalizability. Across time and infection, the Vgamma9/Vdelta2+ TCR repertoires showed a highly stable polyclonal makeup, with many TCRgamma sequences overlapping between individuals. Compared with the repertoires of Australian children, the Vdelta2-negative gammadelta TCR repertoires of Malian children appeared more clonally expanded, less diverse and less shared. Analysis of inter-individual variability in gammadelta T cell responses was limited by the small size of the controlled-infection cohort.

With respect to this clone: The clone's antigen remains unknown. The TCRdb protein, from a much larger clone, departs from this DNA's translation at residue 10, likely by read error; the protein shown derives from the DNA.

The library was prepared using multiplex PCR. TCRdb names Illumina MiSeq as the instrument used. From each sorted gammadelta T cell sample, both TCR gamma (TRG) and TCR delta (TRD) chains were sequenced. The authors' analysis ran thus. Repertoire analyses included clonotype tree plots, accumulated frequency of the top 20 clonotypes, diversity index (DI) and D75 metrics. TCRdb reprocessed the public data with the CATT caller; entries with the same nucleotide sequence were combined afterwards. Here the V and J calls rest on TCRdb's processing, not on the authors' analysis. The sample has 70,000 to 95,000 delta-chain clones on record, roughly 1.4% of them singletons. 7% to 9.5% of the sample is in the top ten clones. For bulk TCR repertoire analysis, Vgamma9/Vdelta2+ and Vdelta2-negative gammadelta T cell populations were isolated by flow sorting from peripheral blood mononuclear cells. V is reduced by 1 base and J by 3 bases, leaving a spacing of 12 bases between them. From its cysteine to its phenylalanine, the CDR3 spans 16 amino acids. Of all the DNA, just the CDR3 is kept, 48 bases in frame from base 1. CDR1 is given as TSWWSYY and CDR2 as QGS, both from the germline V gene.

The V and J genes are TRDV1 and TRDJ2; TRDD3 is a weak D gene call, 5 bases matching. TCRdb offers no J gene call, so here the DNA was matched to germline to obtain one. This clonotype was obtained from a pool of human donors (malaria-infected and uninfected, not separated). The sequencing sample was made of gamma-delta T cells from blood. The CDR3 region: CALGERGWTLTAQLFF. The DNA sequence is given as TGTGCTCTTGGGGAACGGGGGTGGACCCTGACAGCACAACTCTTCTTT.